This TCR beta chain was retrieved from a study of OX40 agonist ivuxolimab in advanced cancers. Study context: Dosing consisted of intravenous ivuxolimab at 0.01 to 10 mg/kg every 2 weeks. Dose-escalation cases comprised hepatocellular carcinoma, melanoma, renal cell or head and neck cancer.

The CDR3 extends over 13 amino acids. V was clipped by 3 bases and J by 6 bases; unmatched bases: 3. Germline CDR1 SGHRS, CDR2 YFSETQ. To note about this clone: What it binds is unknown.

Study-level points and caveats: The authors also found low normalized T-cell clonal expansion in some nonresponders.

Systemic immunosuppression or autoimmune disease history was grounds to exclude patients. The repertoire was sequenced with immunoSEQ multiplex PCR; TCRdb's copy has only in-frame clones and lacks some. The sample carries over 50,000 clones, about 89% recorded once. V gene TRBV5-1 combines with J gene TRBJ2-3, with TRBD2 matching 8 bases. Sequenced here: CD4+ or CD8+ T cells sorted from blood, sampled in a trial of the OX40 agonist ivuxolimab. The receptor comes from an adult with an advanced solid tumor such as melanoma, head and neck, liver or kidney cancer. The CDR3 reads CASSSRGGDTQYF. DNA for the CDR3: TGCGCCAGCAGCTCCCGGGGGGGGGATACGCAGTATTTT.